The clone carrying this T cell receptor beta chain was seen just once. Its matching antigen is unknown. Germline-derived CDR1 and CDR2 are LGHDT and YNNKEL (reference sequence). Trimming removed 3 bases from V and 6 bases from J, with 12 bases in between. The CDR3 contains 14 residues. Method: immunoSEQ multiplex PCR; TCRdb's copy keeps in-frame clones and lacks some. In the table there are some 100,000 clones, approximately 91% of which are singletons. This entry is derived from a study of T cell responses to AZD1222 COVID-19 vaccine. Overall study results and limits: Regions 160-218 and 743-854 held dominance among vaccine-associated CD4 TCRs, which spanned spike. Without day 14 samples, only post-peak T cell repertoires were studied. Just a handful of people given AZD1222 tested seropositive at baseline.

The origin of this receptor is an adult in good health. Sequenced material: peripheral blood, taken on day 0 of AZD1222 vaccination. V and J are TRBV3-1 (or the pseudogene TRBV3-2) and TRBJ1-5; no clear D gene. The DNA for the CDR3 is TGTGCCAGCAGCCAGGGCGTAGGGCCTCAGCCCCAGCATTTT. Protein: CASSQGVGPQPQHF.